The 21 T cell receptor beta chains below come from one sample, sequenced in a study of T cells in Graves' hyperthyroidism and ophthalmopathy. The TCR beta CDR3 regions underwent amplification using RNA transcripts as the source. HTBI primers drove first-round RT-PCR of the TCR CDR3. TCRdb passed the multiplex PCR reads through MiXCR, listing each CDR3 protein once. The table lists some 440,000 distinct CDR3 sequences, 15% to 17% of them singletons. Sequenced material: blood. The receptors derive from a woman aged 18-35 years with Graves' hyperthyroidism.

The chain links TRBV6-5 to TRBJ2-7, with a possible D match to TRBD2 (5 bases). Trimming removed 4 bases at V and 2 bases at J, with 12 bases between. This CDR3 region has 14 residues. Germline V gene lookup returns CDR1 MNHEY and CDR2 SVGAGI. The CDR3, as DNA: TGTGCCAGCAGTTCTTATGTCGGGGCCTACGAGCAGTACTTC. The encoded protein is CASSSYVGAYEQYF.

This clonotype has a count of ten or more. V and J are TRBV6-1 and TRBJ2-1; tentative D call: TRBD2 (5 bases). This CDR3 comprises 14 residues. V shed 7 bases and J shed 2 bases, with 12 bases lying between them. CDR1 is MNHNS, CDR2 SASEGT, per germline. The CDR3, as DNA: TGTGCCAGCACCTCCCCCGGGGCCTACAATGAGCAGTTCTTC. This codes for CASTSPGAYNEQFF.

The V gene is TRBV12-3 or TRBV12-4, the J gene TRBJ1-5, with D unclear. The ends were cut back, 1 base at V and 6 bases at J, with 7 bases in the middle. CDR3 size: 13 residues. In DNA form, the CDR3 reads TGTGCCAGCAGTTTAGGCAGTTTTCAGCCCCAGCATTTT. It translates to CASSLGSFQPQHF.

This clonotype was seen a few times. The rearrangement joins TRBV6-2 or TRBV6-3 to TRBJ2-3; 8 bases are shared with TRBD2. Unmatched junction bases numbered 11, after V lost 5 bases and J lost 7 bases. The CDR3 has 15 residues. Germline loops: CDR1 MNHEY, CDR2 SVGEGT. The CDR3, as DNA: TGTGCCAGCAGTCCACTAGCGGAGCGCGCCTATACGCAGTATTTT. Amino acids: CASSPLAERAYTQYF.

In the case of this clonotype: Its ends do not fully match the called genes, so a read error is possible. The chain joins TRBV6-1 to TRBJ1-2; D ambiguous. Germline CDR1 and CDR2: MNHNS and SASEGT. The CDR3 has 16 amino acids. Here the CDR3 DNA reads TGTGCCAGCAGCTTTGGTGGGCGGACTACTAACTATGGCTACATCTTC. The encoded protein is CASSFGGRTTNYGYIF.

Many counts were recorded for this clonotype. The V and J genes are TRBV7-9 and TRBJ2-3, with 7 bases fitting TRBD2. Germline CDR1 reads SEHNR; CDR2 reads FQNEAQ (reference sequence). Losses at the gene ends were 5 bases for V and 1 base for J; bases not matched to a gene: 6. CDR3 size: 15 residues. CDR3 nucleotide sequence: TGTGCCAGCAGCCCGTGGGGGGGTGGCACAGATACGCAGTATTTT. This translates into CASSPWGGGTDTQYF.

The chain has TRBV7-9 and TRBJ1-4; 7 bases align to TRBD1. Germline trimming cut 3 bases from V and 8 bases from J; bases unmatched to any gene: 9. Germline loops: CDR1 SEHNR, CDR2 FQNEAQ (reference sequence). The CDR3 is 15 amino acids. CDR3 loop: CASSLLGQGGEKLFF. DNA of the CDR3: TGTGCCAGCAGCTTGCTTGGGCAGGGGGGAGAAAAACTGTTTTTT.

This clonotype was detected only a few times. A much more abundant neighbour one base away suggests this may be a read error. The chain combines TRBV6-1 with TRBJ1-2; D gene uncertain. Germline V gives CDR1 MNHNS, CDR2 SASEGT. The CDR3 consists of 16 residues. V was trimmed by 1 base and J by 2 bases, leaving 14 bases between them. CDR3 loop: CASSEGPPPVNYGYTF. DNA for the CDR3: TGTGCCAGCAGTGAAGGACCCCCTCCAGTGAACTATGGCTACACCTTC.

At least ten counts were recorded for this clonotype. The chain has TRBV5-1 and TRBJ2-1, with a tentative D call TRBD1 (6 bases). Deletions cut 0 bases from V and 1 base from J, with 8 bases between. The CDR3 extends over 15 amino acids. CDR1 is SGHRS, CDR2 YFSETQ, per germline. The CDR3 DNA is TGCGCCAGCAGCTTGGAGACAGGTTCCTACAATGAGCAGTTCTTC. As protein: CASSLETGSYNEQFF. The whole variable domain, remainder taken from reference TRBV5-1 and TRBJ2-1, is KAGVTQTPRYLIKTRGQQVTLSCSPISGHRSVSWYQQTPGQGLQFLFEYFSETQRNKGNFPGRFSGRQFSNSRSEMNVSTLELGDSALYLCASSLETGSYNEQFFGPGTRLTVL.

A few counts support this clonotype. The V call is TRBV28, the J call TRBJ1-2, with 8 bases matching TRBD1. The germline CDR1 and CDR2 sequences are MDHEN and SYDVKM. V dropped 6 bases and J dropped 4; count of bases not matched to a gene: 10. This CDR3 has 15 amino acids. CDR3 sequence reads: CASRPRDRPVYGYTF. The CDR3 DNA follows: TGTGCCAGCAGGCCGAGGGACAGGCCTGTCTATGGCTACACCTTC.

This clonotype was detected ten times or more. The J gene is TRBJ2-1, the V gene TRBV11-2, with D uncertain. This CDR3 is 15 amino acids long. Per the germline V gene, CDR1 is SGHAT and CDR2 is FQNNGV. Trimming cost V 5 bases and J 6 bases, with 17 bases left between them. The CDR3 reads CASSPVSRDSNEQFF. The DNA for the CDR3 is TGTGCCAGCAGCCCCGTCTCCAGAGACTCCAATGAGCAGTTCTTC.

This clonotype appeared a few times. The chain recombines TRBV5-5 with TRBJ2-3; 7 bases fit TRBD2. The V segment lost 4 bases and the J segment 2 bases; nucleotides outside the gene matches: 4. The V gene's germline CDR1 is SGHKS and CDR2 YYEKEE (reference sequence). The CDR3 is 14 residues long. In nucleotides, the CDR3 is TGTGCCAGCAGCGTGGGGGGGTACACAGATACGCAGTATTTT. Translation: CASSVGGYTDTQYF.

This chain joins TRBV7-3 and TRBJ2-3; tentative D call: TRBD1 (5 bases). The CDR3 length is 16 residues. Between the trimmed V and J ends, which lost 1 base and 2 bases, there was a span of 13 bases. Germline V lookup: CDR1 SGHTA, CDR2 FQGTGA. CDR3 loop: CASSLIRGGHTDTQYF. The DNA of the CDR3 is TGTGCCAGCAGCTTAATTAGGGGCGGACACACAGATACGCAGTATTTT.

Details on this clonotype: The missing conserved phenylalanine or tryptophan at the end of this CDR3 makes a read error likely. This chain joins TRBV27 and TRBJ2-7; 7 bases line up with TRBD1. Germline CDR1 is MNHEY and CDR2 is SMNVEV (reference sequence). V lost 7 bases and J lost 2; bases outside the gene matches: 5. The CDR3 is 13 amino acids. CDR3 DNA sequence: TGTGCCAGCAAGACAGGGCCCCCCTACGAGCAGTACTTA. Its translation: CASKTGPPYEQYL.

The chain employs TRBV19 and TRBJ2-1, with 9 bases lining up with TRBD2. The CDR3 has 17 amino acids. The V and J ends lost 5 bases and 2 bases, in that order; junction bases with no gene match: 10. CDR1 and CDR2 (germline): LNHDA, SQIVND (reference sequence). CDR3 coding DNA: TGTGCCAGTAGTTCTGGAAAGACTAGCGGACCCTACAATGAGCAGTTCTTC. As protein: CASSSGKTSGPYNEQFF. The full variable domain, its missing parts supplied by reference TRBV19 and TRBJ2-1, is DGGITQSPKYLFRKEGQNVTLSCEQNLNHDAMYWYRQDPGQGLRLIYYSQIVNDFQKGDIAEGYSVSREKKESFPLTVTSAQKNPTAFYLCASSSGKTSGPYNEQFFGPGTRLTVL.

Many counts were recorded for this clonotype. The CDR3 nucleotides are TGTGCCAGCAGTGAGTTCTACCCGGGATCGCCGATCACAGATACGCAGTATTTT. This gives the protein CASSEFYPGSPITDTQYF. This chain joins TRBV6-1 and TRBJ2-3; D may be TRBD2 (5 bases). The CDR3 contains 18 residues. V gave up 3 bases and J gave up 2 bases, with 21 bases separating them. Germline V CDR1 and CDR2: MNHNS, SASEGT.

This clonotype was detected a few times. This may arise from a read error, as a much more abundant clone is one base away. CDR3 bases: TGTGCCAGCAGCCAAGAGGTGACTAGCGCCCAGGAGCAGTTCTTC. Its translation is CASSQEVTSAQEQFF. The V call is TRBV3-1, the J call TRBJ2-1; 8 nucleotides align to TRBD2. Germline lookup yields CDR1 LGHDT and CDR2 YNNKEL (reference sequence). The trim removed 0 bases at V and 10 bases at J, leaving 8 bases unmatched. CDR3 size: 15 residues.

About this clonotype itself: The junction and the germline gene differ at one end; a read error may be behind it. This chain links TRBV9 with TRBJ1-5; D unresolved. The germline V gene encodes CDR1 SGDLS and CDR2 YYNGEE. The CDR3 loop spans 19 amino acids. The CDR3 reads CASSDGSRWLPSSNRPQHF. CDR3 coding DNA: TGTGCCAGCAGCGACGGGAGCCGGTGGCTGCCCTCGTCGAATCGGCCCCAGCATTTT. The complete variable domain, with remaining parts taken from reference TRBV9 and TRBJ1-5, reads DSGVTQTPKHLITATGQRVTLRCSPRSGDLSVYWYQQSLDQGLQFLIQYYNGEERAKGNILERFSAQQFPDLHSELNLSSLELGDSALYFCASSDGSRWLPSSNRPQHFGDGTRLSIL.

Notes on this clonotype: With a much larger clone just one base away, this may be a read error. The chain couples TRBV11-1 to TRBJ2-2; tentatively, D is TRBD2 (6 bases). Germline V gene data show CDR1 as SGHAT and CDR2 as FQDESV (reference sequence). The CDR3 length is 16 residues. CDR3 nucleotides: TGTGCCAGCAGCTTAGGGACCCGGAGGAACACCGGGGGGCTGTTTTTT. Protein sequence: CASSLGTRRNTGGLFF.

This clonotype was detected ten times or more. The J gene is TRBJ2-3, the V gene TRBV12-3 or TRBV12-4; 8 bases agree with TRBD2. CDR3 size: 19 residues. V was pared by 0 bases and J by 2 bases, with 13 bases of the junction left unmatched. The CDR3 DNA sequence: TGTGCCAGCAGTTTAGCCCCCTGTTGCCAGCGGGAGAACACAGATACGCAGTATTTT. This encodes CASSLAPCCQRENTDTQYF.

V gene TRBV11-3 combines with J gene TRBJ2-1; possible D gene TRBD2, 6 bases. V was shortened by 3 bases and J by 15 bases, with 18 bases between the two germline ends. Per germline, CDR1 SGHNT and CDR2 YENEEA. The CDR3 loop spans 13 amino acids. The DNA of the CDR3 is TGTGCCAGCAGCTTTGGGGAGGCGGTTTGGCCGTTCTTC. Amino acid sequence: CASSFGEAVWPFF.